One sample yielded the 25 T cell receptor beta chains listed below, sequenced in a study of glioma-infiltrating T cells after dendritic cell vaccination. Time point defined: after dendritic cell vaccination, including at tumor progression/relapse. Method: immunoSEQ multiplex PCR; TCRdb's copy keeps in-frame clones and lacks some. The repertoire has 110,000 or so clones, roughly 89% of them found once; the top ten carry 2.7%. The sample in question was blood, obtained after dendritic cell vaccination. The receptors here all came from a human donor with glioblastoma.

V usage is TRBV6-1 and J usage is TRBJ2-2; possibly TRBD2 for D (5 bases). Germline CDR1 is MNHNS and CDR2 is SASEGT. Trimming pared 1 base from V and 7 bases from J, leaving 7 bases between. The CDR3 sequence is 13 residues long. DNA for the CDR3: TGTGCCAGCAGTGAAGGAGGGATCGGGGAGCTGTTTTTT. Encoded protein: CASSEGGIGELFF.

The chain has TRBV6-5 and TRBJ2-2; no definite D call. The V gene's germline CDR1 is MNHEY and CDR2 SVGAGI. The V end lost 6 bases, the J end lost 0 bases, and 5 bases lay between the germline ends. This CDR3 spans 13 amino acids. As DNA, the CDR3 is TGTGCCAGCAGACGCGCGAACACCGGGGAGCTGTTTTTT. Translated: CASRRANTGELFF.

The chain employs TRBV7-8 and TRBJ2-5, with D perhaps matching TRBD2 (6 bases). Germline lookup yields CDR1 SGHVS and CDR2 FQNEAQ. Trimming cost V 5 bases and J 2 bases, with 15 bases left between them. This CDR3 comprises 15 residues. This CDR3 is CASSQVGGGQETQYF. The CDR3 DNA sequence: TGTGCCAGCAGCCAGGTGGGGGGTGGACAAGAGACCCAGTACTTC.

The chain is built from TRBV9 and TRBJ1-3, with a tentative D call TRBD1 (5 bases). Germline V gene data show CDR1 as SGDLS and CDR2 as YYNGEE. The V gene lost 2 bases and the J gene lost 0 bases, with 9 bases spanning the gap. The CDR3 has 15 amino acids. The CDR3 DNA reads as TGTGCCAGCAGCGTGGCAGGGATCTCTGGAAACACCATATATTTT. As protein: CASSVAGISGNTIYF.

The chain couples TRBV11-1 to TRBJ2-7, with 8 bases fitting TRBD2. Germline V lookup: CDR1 SGHAT, CDR2 FQDESV (reference sequence). The length of the CDR3 is 14 residues. The V and J ends lost 5 bases and 4 bases, in that order; junction bases with no gene match: 7. CDR3: CASSHYRGGYEQYF. In DNA, the CDR3 is TGTGCCAGCAGCCACTACCGGGGGGGGTACGAGCAGTACTTC.

The J gene is TRBJ1-5, the V gene TRBV6-5; possible D gene TRBD1, 6 bases. Germline lookup yields CDR1 MNHEY and CDR2 SVGAGI. V was shortened by 4 bases and J by 5 bases, with 9 bases between the two germline ends. This CDR3 contains 13 residues. This CDR3 is CASSWDIDQPQHF. Here the CDR3 DNA reads TGTGCCAGCAGTTGGGACATCGATCAGCCCCAGCATTTT.

The chain combines TRBV9 with TRBJ2-3; a weak D match, TRBD1 (5 bases). With 2 bases removed from V and 1 base from J, the gap between germline ends came to 14 bases. The CDR3 has 16 amino acids. The germline V gene encodes CDR1 SGDLS and CDR2 YYNGEE. The chain's CDR3 is CASSVDTARGTDTQYF. CDR3 nucleotide sequence: TGTGCCAGCAGCGTGGACACCGCTCGTGGCACAGATACGCAGTATTTT.

The chain has TRBV6-1 and TRBJ2-7; 8 bases align to TRBD1. Trimming cost V 6 bases and J 4 bases; bases outside gene matches: 2. The V gene's germline CDR1 is MNHNS and CDR2 SASEGT. This CDR3 contains 12 residues. The CDR3 DNA reads as TGTGCCAGCAGAAGACAGGGGTACGAGCAGTACTTC. It is translated as CASRRQGYEQYF.

The chain has TRBV5-6 and TRBJ2-1; TRBD2 agrees at 8 bases. V shed 5 bases and J 0 bases; nucleotides not matched to a gene: 4. Germline values: CDR1 SGHDT, CDR2 YYEEEE. The CDR3 length is 15 residues. The CDR3 protein is CASRTTSGSYNEQFF. For the CDR3, the DNA is TGTGCCAGCAGGACTACTAGCGGCTCCTACAATGAGCAGTTCTTC.

The CDR3 DNA reads as TGTGCCACCAGCACAGGACACCTAAAAATAGAGACCCAGTACTTC. Its protein is CATSTGHLKIETQYF. The chain has TRBV15 and TRBJ2-5; D is perhaps TRBD1 (5 bases). This CDR3 has 15 amino acids. Germline values: CDR1 LNHNV, CDR2 YYDKDF (reference sequence). V dropped 4 bases and J dropped 4 bases, with 16 bases sitting between them.

In its sample, this clone was seen once. The chain has TRBV7-2 and TRBJ1-2; 9 bases fit TRBD1. This CDR3 has 15 amino acids. The ends lost 4 bases at V and 4 bases at J; junction bases unmatched: 7. The germline V gene encodes CDR1 SGHTA and CDR2 FQGNSA. CDR3 protein: CASSWDREVRYGYTF. The CDR3 DNA reads TGTGCCAGCAGCTGGGACAGGGAGGTGCGCTATGGCTACACCTTC.

In this sample, this clone turned up once. CDR3: CASSLQASYEQYF. CDR3 DNA sequence: TGTGCCAGCAGCTTACAGGCCTCCTACGAGCAGTACTTC. The chain uses TRBV7-2 and TRBJ2-7; D gene unclear. Germline V gives CDR1 SGHTA, CDR2 FQGNSA. The CDR3 spans 13 residues. V dropped 2 bases and J dropped 0 bases, with 5 bases sitting between them.

The CDR3 spells CASSPDSATNEKLFF. CDR3 bases: TGTGCCAGCAGCCCCGACAGCGCAACTAATGAAAAACTGTTTTTT. The chain has TRBV5-6 and TRBJ1-4; D might be TRBD1 (5 bases). Germline lookup yields CDR1 SGHDT and CDR2 YYEEEE. The CDR3 has 15 amino acids. The V end was cut by 4 bases, the J end by 0 bases, with 10 bases between.

V gene TRBV6-1 combines with J gene TRBJ2-2; 7 positions match TRBD2. The V gene's germline CDR1 is MNHNS and CDR2 SASEGT. The CDR3 has 13 amino acids. Trimming at V came to 10 bases and at J to 1 base, leaving 3 bases not matched to a gene. CDR3 sequence (DNA): TGTGCCAACCGCGGGGGGAACACCGGGGAGCTGTTTTTT. Its translation: CANRGGNTGELFF.

The gene calls are TRBV2 and TRBJ1-2; D might be TRBD1 (5 bases). With 4 bases removed from V and 5 bases from J, the gap between germline ends came to 11 bases. Germline V gives CDR1 SNHLY, CDR2 FYNNEI. The CDR3 runs 13 residues. The CDR3 DNA reads TGTGCCAGCAGTGGTCTAGGGGTTTATGGCTACACCTTC. This gives the protein CASSGLGVYGYTF.

The V call is TRBV2, the J call TRBJ2-6; TRBD2 matches at 13 bases. Germline V CDR1 and CDR2: SNHLY, FYNNEI. V shed 10 bases, J shed 2 bases, and the junction held 5 bases outside the gene matches. The CDR3 consists of 16 residues. The CDR3 DNA sequence: TGTGCCACGTCAGGACTAGCGGGAGCTGGGGCCAACGTCCTGACTTTC. It specifies CATSGLAGAGANVLTF.

This clone has more than one count but fewer than ten. The genes are TRBV11-2 and TRBJ1-6; TRBD1 is a possible D gene (6 bases). Germline assignment: CDR1 SGHAT and CDR2 FQNNGV. V lost 2 bases, J lost 9 bases, and 11 bases lay in between. The CDR3 sequence is 14 residues long. CDR3 amino acids: CASSLYRVSSPLHF. In DNA, the CDR3 is TGTGCCAGCAGCTTATACAGGGTATCTTCACCCCTCCACTTT.

The chain uses TRBV25-1 and TRBJ1-1; D unclear. Trimming cost V 1 base and J 7 bases, with 7 bases left between them. CDR1 is MGHDK, CDR2 SYGVNS, per germline. The CDR3 extends over 12 amino acids. The CDR3 nucleotides read TGTGCCAGCAGTGAATTGGGAGGTGAAGCTTTCTTT. Amino acids: CASSELGGEAFF.

The V gene is TRBV5-4, the J gene TRBJ1-1; tentatively, D is TRBD1 (6 bases). The CDR3 is made up of 15 amino acids. Germline-derived CDR1 and CDR2 are SGHNT and YYREEE (reference sequence). Trimming removed 2 bases from V and 2 bases from J, with 13 bases in between. CDR3: CASSFDLQGNTEAFF. As DNA, the CDR3 is TGTGCCAGCAGCTTTGATTTACAGGGTAACACTGAAGCTTTCTTT.

CDR3 nucleotides: TGTGCCAGCAGCTTCGGCGGAACCTTCGGCTATGGCTACACCTTC. Residues: CASSFGGTFGYGYTF. The chain links TRBV11-3 to TRBJ1-2; D gene unclear. Germline lookup yields CDR1 SGHNT and CDR2 YENEEA. The CDR3 has 15 amino acids. V was trimmed by 3 bases and J by 4 bases, leaving 15 bases between them.

V is TRBV27 and J is TRBJ2-5, with 7 bases that match TRBD2. The J call is uncertain, as TRBJ2-7 better fits the DNA end. CDR1 and CDR2 (germline): MNHEY, SMNVEV (reference sequence). CDR3 length: 13 residues. This CDR3 reads CASGRAVSYEQYF. CDR3 bases: TGTGCCAGCGGGAGGGCAGTGAGCTACGAGCAGTACTTC.

The CDR3 protein is CASSPGTGTYEQYF. The CDR3 DNA follows: TGCGCCAGCAGCCCCGGGACAGGGACCTACGAGCAGTACTTC. The rearrangement joins TRBV5-1 to TRBJ2-5, with 9 bases identical to TRBD1. The J call may be incorrect, as the DNA end agrees better with TRBJ2-7. The length of the CDR3 is 14 residues. Per germline, CDR1 SGHRS and CDR2 YFSETQ.

V is TRBV7-3 and J is TRBJ2-7; a possible D gene is TRBD2 (6 bases). Germline loops: CDR1 SGHTA, CDR2 FQGTGA. The CDR3 runs to 17 residues. Trimming cost V 3 bases and J 3 bases, with 21 bases left between them. The CDR3 loop is CASSFGRKYSGDYEQYF. The CDR3 region has the DNA TGTGCCAGCAGCTTTGGCCGTAAGTACTCGGGGGACTACGAGCAGTACTTC.

This clone was recorded only once. The chain recombines TRBV6-1 with TRBJ2-7, with D tentatively TRBD2 (6 bases). The CDR3 length is 15 residues. Germline assignment: CDR1 MNHNS and CDR2 SASEGT. The V end lost 2 bases, the J end lost 6 bases, and 17 bases lay between the germline ends. CDR3 DNA: TGTGCCAGCAGTGAACTAAGGAGGGCCGTAGGCGAGCAGTACTTC. Its protein product is CASSELRRAVGEQYF.

The V call is TRBV2, the J call TRBJ1-6, with no clear D. Germline V gene sequence: CDR1 SNHLY, CDR2 FYNNEI. The CDR3 sequence is 12 residues long. V shed 5 bases and J shed 10 bases, with 9 bases lying between them. CDR3 sequence reads: CASSPPRSPLHF. CDR3 bases: TGTGCCAGCAGTCCCCCTAGATCACCCCTCCACTTT.